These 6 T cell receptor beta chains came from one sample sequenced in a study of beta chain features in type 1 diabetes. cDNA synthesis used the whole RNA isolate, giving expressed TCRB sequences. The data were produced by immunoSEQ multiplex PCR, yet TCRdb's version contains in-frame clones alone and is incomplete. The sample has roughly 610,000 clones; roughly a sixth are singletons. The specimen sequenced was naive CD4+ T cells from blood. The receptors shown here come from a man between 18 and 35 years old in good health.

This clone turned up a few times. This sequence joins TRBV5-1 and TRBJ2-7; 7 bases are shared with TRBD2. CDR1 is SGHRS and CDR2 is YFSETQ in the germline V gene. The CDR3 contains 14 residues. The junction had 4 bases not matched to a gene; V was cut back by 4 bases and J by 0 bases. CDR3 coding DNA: TGCGCCAGCAGCACGAGCGGGGACTCCTACGAGCAGTACTTC. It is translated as CASSTSGDSYEQYF.

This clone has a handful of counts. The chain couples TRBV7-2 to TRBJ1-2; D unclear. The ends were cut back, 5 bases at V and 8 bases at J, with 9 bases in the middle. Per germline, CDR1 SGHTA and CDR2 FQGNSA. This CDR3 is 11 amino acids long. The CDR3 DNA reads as TGTGCCAGCAGCCCCGAGTTAGGCTACACCTTC. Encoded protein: CASSPELGYTF.

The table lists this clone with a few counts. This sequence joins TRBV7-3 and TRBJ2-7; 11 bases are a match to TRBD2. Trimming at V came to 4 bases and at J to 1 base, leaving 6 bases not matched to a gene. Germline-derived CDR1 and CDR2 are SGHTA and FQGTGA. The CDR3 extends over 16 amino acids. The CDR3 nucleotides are TGTGCCAGCAGCTCAGATGGGACTAGCGGATCCTACGAGCAGTACTTC. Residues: CASSSDGTSGSYEQYF.

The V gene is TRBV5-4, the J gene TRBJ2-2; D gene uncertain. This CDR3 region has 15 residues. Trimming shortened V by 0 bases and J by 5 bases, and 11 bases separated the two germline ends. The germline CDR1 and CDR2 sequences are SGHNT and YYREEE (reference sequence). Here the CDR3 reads CASSLGPVETGELFF. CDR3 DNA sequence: TGTGCCAGCAGCTTGGGACCAGTAGAGACCGGGGAGCTGTTTTTT.

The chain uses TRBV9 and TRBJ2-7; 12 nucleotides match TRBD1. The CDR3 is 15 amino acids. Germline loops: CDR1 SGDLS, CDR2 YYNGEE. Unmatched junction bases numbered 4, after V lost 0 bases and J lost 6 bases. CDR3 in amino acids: CASSVVGQGAAEQYF. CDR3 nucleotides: TGTGCCAGCAGCGTAGTGGGACAGGGGGCTGCCGAGCAGTACTTC.

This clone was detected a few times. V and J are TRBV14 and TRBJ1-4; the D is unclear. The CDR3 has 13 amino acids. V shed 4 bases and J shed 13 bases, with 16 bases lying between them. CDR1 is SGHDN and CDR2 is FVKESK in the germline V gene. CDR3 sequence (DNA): TGTGCCAGCAGCCCGGGAGGGTTTTCAGGACTGTTTTTT. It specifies CASSPGGFSGLFF.